This TCR beta chain was found in a study of early T cells in non-severe SARS-CoV-2 infection. TCRdb reprocessed the 5' RACE reads with MiXCR, giving one entry per CDR3 protein. The repertoire consists of over 45,000 distinct CDR3 sequences, with roughly 5.9% occurring once and the leading ten covering around 4.1%. In this sample, this clonotype turned up many times. What it binds is not known. Germline V CDR1 and CDR2: SQVTM, ANQGSEA. Trimming shortened V by 1 base and J by 2 bases, and 14 bases separated the two germline ends. CDR3 length equals 15 residues. Study observations and caveats: Private and CD4 specificities were missed by VDJdb matching, skewed to anti-spike CD8.

The source of this sequence is an adult who was a healthcare worker with PCR-confirmed SARS-CoV-2 infection or an uninfected control (not recorded which). The genes are TRBV29-1 and TRBJ1-2, with D tentatively TRBD1 (6 bases). The sample comprised whole blood. The CDR3 nucleotides read TGCAGCGTTGAAGTTTCAGGGGAGCGGAACTATGGCTACACCTTC. This sequence encodes CSVEVSGERNYGYTF.